This T cell receptor beta chain was captured in a study of early T cells in non-severe SARS-CoV-2 infection. In the study overall: Alpha and beta chains were unpaired, from unsorted whole-blood bulk RNA. Study-level points and caveats: CD4 and private specificities were missed by VDJdb matching, which favored anti-spike CD8 responses.

Many counts were recorded for this clonotype. No antigen is known for it. V gave up 5 bases and J gave up 7 bases; unmatched junction bases: 11. The CDR3 is 16 residues long. The V gene's germline CDR1 is SEHNR and CDR2 FQNEAQ (reference sequence). Individually, cDNA molecules had unique molecular identifiers attached to them. Each CDR3 protein gets one entry after TCRdb re-called the 5' RACE reads with MiXCR. The table has 20,000 to 25,000 distinct CDR3 sequences, 4% to 5.5% seen once. The source is an adult who was a healthcare worker with PCR-confirmed SARS-CoV-2 infection or an uninfected control (not recorded which). J is TRBJ2-2 and V is TRBV7-9; 9 bases are shared with TRBD1. The sample consisted of whole blood. The CDR3 sequence is CASSPRQGVVGGELFF. CDR3 bases: TGTGCCAGCAGCCCCCGACAGGGGGTTGTGGGCGGGGAGCTGTTTTTT. The complete variable domain, with remaining parts taken from reference TRBV7-9 and TRBJ2-2, reads DTGVSQNPRHKITKRGQNVTFRCDPISEHNRLYWYRQTLGQGPEFLTYFQNEAQLEKSRLLSDRFSAERPKGSFSTLEIQRTEQGDSAMYLCASSPRQGVVGGELFFGEGSRLTVL.